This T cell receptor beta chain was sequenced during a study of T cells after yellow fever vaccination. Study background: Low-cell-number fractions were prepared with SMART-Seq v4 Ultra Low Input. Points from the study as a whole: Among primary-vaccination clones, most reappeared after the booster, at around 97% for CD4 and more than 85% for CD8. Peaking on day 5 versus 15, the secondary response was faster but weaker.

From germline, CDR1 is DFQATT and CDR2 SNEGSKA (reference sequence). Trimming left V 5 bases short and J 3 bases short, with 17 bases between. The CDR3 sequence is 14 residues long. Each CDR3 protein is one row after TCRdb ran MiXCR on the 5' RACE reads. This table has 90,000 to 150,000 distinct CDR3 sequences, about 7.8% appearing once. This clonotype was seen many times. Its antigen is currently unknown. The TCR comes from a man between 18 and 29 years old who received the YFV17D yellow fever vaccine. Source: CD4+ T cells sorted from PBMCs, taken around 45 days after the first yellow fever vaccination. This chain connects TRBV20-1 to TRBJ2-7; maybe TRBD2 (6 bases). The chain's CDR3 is CSAALSRGSYEQYF. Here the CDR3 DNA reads TGCAGTGCTGCCCTGAGTCGGGGGAGCTACGAGCAGTACTTC.